These T cell receptor beta chains were read from a single sample in a study of persistence of HIV-infected CD4 T cells. Using immunoSEQ multiplex PCR, the repertoire was profiled, and TCRdb retains in-frame clones only, with some absent. Among approximately 20,000 clones listed, less than 75% were seen once. These TCRs are of unknown antigen specificity. Specimen: CD4+ T cells sorted from PBMCs after approximately 19-hour stimulation, collected from a patient who received antiretroviral therapy. All receptors derive from an adult woman with HIV who was CMV-seropositive. The CDR3 runs from the conserved cysteine through the conserved F or W.

>TRBV7-8|TRBJ1-5
CASSLNRSFYQPQHF
>TRBV9|TRBJ2-1
CASSVDPPTGVYNEQFF
>TRBV24-1|TRBJ2-3
CATSDPKAGQGMNTQYF
>TRBV10-1|TRBJ1-2
CASSEGEANYGYTF
>TRBV19|TRBJ2-1
CASSWGYNEQFF
>TRBV30|TRBJ2-7
CAWSVGGLWYEQYF
>TRBV28|TRBJ1-1
CATRDSNTEAFF
>TRBV10-1|TRBJ2-1
CASSGLGINNEQFF
>TRBV10-1|TRBJ1-2
CASSESQNYGYTF
>TRBV7-9|TRBJ2-1
CASSLGGLAGEQFF
>TRBV29-1|TRBJ2-1
CSVTSGGSSYNEQFF
>TRBV12-5|TRBJ1-1
CASGLVVNTEAFF
>TRBV2|TRBJ1-1
CASSDRGWTEAFF
>TRBV3-1/TRBV3-2|TRBJ2-1
CASSRGGYEQFF
>TRBV6-5|TRBJ2-7
CASSPDRLKSYEQYF
>TRBV7-2|TRBJ1-5
CASSFQGNQPQHF
>TRBV30|TRBJ2-7
CAWSTTIPYEQYF
>TRBV4-1|TRBJ2-3
CASSLRDGGTDTQYF
>TRBV7-8|TRBJ1-4
CASSLGWVRTTNEKLFF
>TRBV5-1|TRBJ2-1
CASSFTGERSYNEQFF
>TRBV6-2/TRBV6-3|TRBJ2-5
CASSSGQRETQYF
>TRBV4-2|TRBJ2-7
CASSPLAGGQTSYEQYF
>TRBV5-1|TRBJ2-7
CASSWERGGWYEQYF
>TRBV27|TRBJ2-2
CASSPSRDRGLVTGELFF
>TRBV27|TRBJ1-1
CASSSLTGNTEAFF
>TRBV24-1|TRBJ2-3
CATSDLAQGDTQYF
>TRBV7-2|TRBJ2-7
CASSLSEYEQYF
>TRBV12-3/TRBV12-4|TRBJ2-2
CASSLGRELFF
>TRBV9|TRBJ1-2
CASSEAPEGVGYTF